The clone carrying this T cell receptor beta chain was seen repeatedly, ten times or more. Antigen unknown. The V gene's germline CDR1 is SEHNR and CDR2 FQNEAQ (reference sequence). Losses at the gene ends were 5 bases for V and 4 bases for J; bases not matched to a gene: 12. CDR3 length: 17 amino acids. The data derive from a study of T cells after posttransplantation cyclophosphamide. TCRdb's copy holds only in-frame clones and misses some; the assay was immunoSEQ multiplex PCR. Captured here are 12,000 or so clones, none seen once; the top ten comprise approximately 6.8%. Findings of the study overall: Donor-recipient repertoire similarity was low at 1-2 months, rising over year one. Recipient CMV seropositivity and CMV reactivation strongly tracked TRB clonality.

The sample consisted of PBMCs. The chain joins TRBV7-9 to TRBJ2-3; 10 bases are a match to TRBD2. The clonotype comes from a middle-aged woman in good health, CMV-negative, and a related stem cell transplant donor. The CDR3: CASSPARLAGESDTQYF. The CDR3 nucleotides read TGTGCCAGCAGCCCGGCCCGGCTAGCGGGAGAGTCAGATACGCAGTATTTT.